This T cell receptor beta chain was sequenced for a study of cytomegalovirus exposure and HLA in healthy donors. The CDR3 extends over 17 amino acids. The V end lost 3 bases, the J end lost 0 bases, and 16 bases lay between the germline ends. Germline CDR1 reads SGHTA; CDR2 reads FQGTGA. Study-level results: With DRB1 most and HLA-C fewest, TCR association rates differed between HLA loci in a later analysis. Among CMV-associated TCR beta chains, most appeared HLA-restricted in a later analysis.

On this clone itself: Its cognate antigen is unknown.

A multiplex PCR was run with 60 Vbeta primers and 13 Jbeta primers. The repertoire was sequenced with immunoSEQ multiplex PCR; TCRdb's copy has only in-frame clones and lacks some. The data show 170,000 or so clones, around 80% seen once. The receptor was isolated from a male donor in good health and CMV-seropositive. The chain employs TRBV7-3 and TRBJ2-3; D is unresolved. Sequenced material: PBMCs. The CDR3 loop reads CASSFWARGSSTDTQYF. The CDR3 DNA sequence: TGTGCCAGCAGCTTCTGGGCACGTGGGTCTAGCACAGATACGCAGTATTTT.